One and the same sample provided the 28 T cell receptor beta chains below, sequenced in a study of control samples from healthy donors and cancer patients. Sequencing used immunoSEQ multiplex PCR; TCRdb keeps in-frame clones, though not all of them. The profile covers about 89,000 clones, with 86% appearing a single time and around 20% taken by the ten largest. Sequences were obtained from blood. The source is a man younger than 45 in good health.

The chain employs TRBV15 and TRBJ2-5; TRBD1 matches at 8 bases. The CDR3 extends over 18 amino acids. Germline V lookup: CDR1 LNHNV, CDR2 YYDKDF (reference sequence). The trim removed 0 bases at V and 1 base at J, leaving 10 bases unmatched. The CDR3 spells CATSRDGPGTGSQETQYF. CDR3 in DNA: TGTGCCACCAGCAGAGATGGGCCCGGGACAGGTTCCCAAGAGACCCAGTACTTC.

The chain combines TRBV19 with TRBJ1-4; D is unclear. Looked up from germline, CDR1 is LNHDA and CDR2 is SQIVND (reference sequence). The V end was cut by 7 bases, the J end by 0 bases, with 9 bases between. There are 14 residues in the CDR3. The CDR3 here is CASKGSATNEKLFF. The DNA of the CDR3 is TGTGCCAGTAAGGGTTCGGCAACTAATGAAAAACTGTTTTTT.

The chain recombines TRBV21-1 with TRBJ1-4. TRBV21-1 is a pseudogene. The length of the CDR3 is 12 residues. The CDR3 nucleotides are TGTGCCAGCATCTCCGGGACCCAAAAACTGTTTTTT. This sequence encodes CASISGTQKLFF.

The rearrangement joins TRBV11-2 to TRBJ1-6; D is ambiguous. CDR1 is SGHAT, CDR2 FQNNGV, per germline. Between the trimmed V and J ends, which lost 0 bases and 9 bases, there was a span of 0 bases. This CDR3 region has 11 residues. The DNA of the CDR3 is TGTGCCAGCAGCTTAGATTCACCCCTCCACTTT. The encoded protein is CASSLDSPLHF.

The chain uses TRBV2 and TRBJ2-7, with TRBD1 matching over 7 bases. V lost 9 bases to trimming and J lost 6 bases; unmatched junction nucleotides: 8. This CDR3 has 12 residues. Looked up from germline, CDR1 is SNHLY and CDR2 is FYNNEI. CDR3 loop: CASTRQGFEQYV. CDR3 in DNA: TGTGCCAGTACTCGACAGGGATTCGAGCAGTACGTC.

This clone was recorded once. This chain connects TRBV19 to TRBJ2-3, with 11 positions matching TRBD2. This CDR3 spans 14 amino acids. V was clipped by 7 bases and J by 4 bases; unmatched bases: 4. Looked up from germline, CDR1 is LNHDA and CDR2 is SQIVND (reference sequence). CDR3 DNA sequence: TGTGCCAGTATATTAGCGGGGGGGCCAGATACGCAGTATTTT. Its translation is CASILAGGPDTQYF.

The chain links TRBV28 to TRBJ1-3; 8 bases fit TRBD1. The trim removed 6 bases at V and 4 bases at J, leaving 5 bases unmatched. From germline, CDR1 is MDHEN and CDR2 SYDVKM. CDR3 size: 14 residues. The CDR3, as DNA: TGTGCCAGCAGCTCGGACAGGGAGGGAAACACCATATATTTT. Protein: CASSSDREGNTIYF. Combining the CDR3 with reference TRBV28 and TRBJ1-3 gives the whole variable domain DVKVTQSSRYLVKRTGEKVFLECVQDMDHENMFWYRQDPGLGLRLIYFSYDVKMKEKGDIPEGYSVSREKKERFSLILESASTNQTSMYLCASSSDREGNTIYFGEGSWLTVV.

This clone has only a few counts. The gene calls are TRBV6-6 and TRBJ2-5; perhaps D is TRBD1 or TRBD2 (5 bases each). Trimming removed 6 bases from V and 2 bases from J, with 19 bases in between. From germline, CDR1 is MNHNY and CDR2 SVGAGI (reference sequence). The CDR3 contains 16 residues. The chain's CDR3 is CASSRGVLLRQETQYF. The CDR3 nucleotides are TGTGCCAGCAGCAGAGGGGTTTTACTGAGACAAGAGACCCAGTACTTC.

The rearrangement links TRBV5-1 to TRBJ2-1; D call uncertain. V was clipped by 6 bases and J by 8 bases, with 18 bases between them. This CDR3 is built from 14 residues. Germline CDR1 SGHRS, CDR2 YFSETQ. The CDR3 sequence is CASTLVGPGDEQFF. CDR3 nucleotide sequence: TGCGCCAGCACCCTTGTGGGCCCAGGCGATGAGCAGTTCTTC.

The genes are TRBV7-9 and TRBJ2-5; 9 nucleotides match TRBD1. The CDR3 is 16 amino acids. The germline V gene has CDR1 SEHNR and CDR2 FQNEAQ (reference sequence). V gave up 1 base and J gave up 1 base; unmatched junction bases: 4. CDR3 nucleotides: TGTGCCAGCAGCTTAGATCTGACAGGGGGCCAAGAGACCCAGTACTTC. Its translation: CASSLDLTGGQETQYF.

This chain links TRBV19 with TRBJ1-1; TRBD1 might be the D (6 bases). Germline CDR1 is LNHDA and CDR2 is SQIVND (reference sequence). The CDR3 is 12 amino acids. V dropped 2 bases and J dropped 9 bases, with 10 bases sitting between them. CDR3 sequence: CASSINRDKAFF. The CDR3 region has the DNA TGTGCCAGTAGTATAAACAGGGATAAAGCTTTCTTT.

This clone appeared a few times. The V and J genes are TRBV5-1 and TRBJ2-1, with D unclear. The V gene's germline CDR1 is SGHRS and CDR2 YFSETQ. CDR3 length equals 13 residues. The V gene lost 5 bases and the J gene lost 0 bases, with 6 bases spanning the gap. The DNA for the CDR3 is TGCGCCAGCAGGAGCGACTCCTACAATGAGCAGTTCTTC. Protein sequence: CASRSDSYNEQFF.

The chain joins TRBV6-2 or TRBV6-3 to TRBJ1-3; tentative D call: TRBD1 (6 bases). The V end was cut by 5 bases, the J end by 0 bases, with 17 bases between. The CDR3 length is 17 residues. CDR1 MNHEY and CDR2 SVGEGT come from the germline V gene. CDR3 region: CASSPVDRPYSGNTIYF. In DNA form, the CDR3 reads TGTGCCAGCAGTCCCGTGGACAGACCCTACTCTGGAAACACCATATATTTT.

This chain connects TRBV5-1 to TRBJ2-5; tentatively, D is TRBD1 (7 bases). Germline CDR1 and CDR2: SGHRS and YFSETQ. The CDR3 sequence is 15 residues long. The V gene lost 3 bases and the J gene lost 4 bases, with 16 bases spanning the gap. The CDR3 coding sequence is TGCGCCAGCAGCTCCGACCAGGGGGGAGGAGAGACCCAGTACTTC. It specifies CASSSDQGGGETQYF. Together with reference TRBV5-1 and TRBJ2-5, the CDR3 gives the full variable domain: KAGVTQTPRYLIKTRGQQVTLSCSPISGHRSVSWYQQTPGQGLQFLFEYFSETQRNKGNFPGRFSGRQFSNSRSEMNVSTLELGDSALYLCASSSDQGGGETQYFGPGTRLLVL.

V and J are TRBV7-9 and TRBJ1-1; weak D call: TRBD1 (5 bases). V dropped 3 bases and J dropped 7 bases, with 9 bases sitting between them. The CDR3 spans 12 residues. The germline V gene encodes CDR1 SEHNR and CDR2 FQNEAQ (reference sequence). The CDR3 protein is CASSFTGGEAFF. The CDR3 nucleotides are TGTGCCAGCAGCTTCACGGGGGGTGAAGCTTTCTTT.

The chain uses TRBV9 and TRBJ2-2; 15 bases are a match to TRBD2. There are 16 residues in the CDR3. The V segment lost 4 bases and the J segment 7 bases; nucleotides outside the gene matches: 5. Looked up from germline, CDR1 is SGDLS and CDR2 is YYNGEE. CDR3 DNA: TGTGCCAGCAGCCGGACTAGCGGGGGGGCCGACGGGGAGCTGTTTTTT. It encodes CASSRTSGGADGELFF. The variable domain in full, with the rest retrieved from reference TRBV9 and TRBJ2-2, is DSGVTQTPKHLITATGQRVTLRCSPRSGDLSVYWYQQSLDQGLQFLIQYYNGEERAKGNILERFSAQQFPDLHSELNLSSLELGDSALYFCASSRTSGGADGELFFGEGSRLTVL.

This chain joins TRBV12-3 or TRBV12-4 and TRBJ1-4, with unresolved D. The CDR3 loop spans 12 amino acids. V lost 3 bases to trimming and J lost 11 bases, with 10 bases between them. The CDR3 loop reads CASSFERRKLFF. CDR3 nucleotides: TGTGCCAGCAGTTTCGAAAGGCGCAAACTGTTTTTT.

The chain has TRBV24-1 and TRBJ2-5; 10 bases match TRBD2. Germline CDR1 is KGHDR and CDR2 is SFDVKD. The CDR3 loop spans 16 amino acids. V shed 0 bases and J 4 bases; nucleotides not matched to a gene: 4. DNA for the CDR3: TGTGCCACCAGTGATTTGTCTAGCGGGGGACGAGAGACCCAGTACTTC. Its translation: CATSDLSSGGRETQYF.

The chain joins TRBV6-1 to TRBJ2-5; 10 bases line up with TRBD1. This CDR3 comprises 15 residues. The germline V gene encodes CDR1 MNHNS and CDR2 SASEGT. The trim removed 2 bases at V and 5 bases at J, leaving 5 bases unmatched. As DNA, the CDR3 is TGTGCCAGCAGTGAATCCGGGACAGGGGTTGAGACCCAGTACTTC. This encodes CASSESGTGVETQYF.

This chain links TRBV5-6 with TRBJ1-5; 7 nucleotides match TRBD1. This CDR3 comprises 15 residues. Germline V gene data show CDR1 as SGHDT and CDR2 as YYEEEE. Trimming took 3 bases from V and 4 from J; bases not matched to a gene: 7. CDR3 bases: TGTGCCAGCAGCTCGCAGGGGGATTTGAATCAGCCCCAGCATTTT. It codes for CASSSQGDLNQPQHF.

This clone was seen a handful of times. This chain uses TRBV7-3 with TRBJ2-1; TRBD2 matches 10 bases. The CDR3 spans 16 residues. Looked up from germline, CDR1 is SGHTA and CDR2 is FQGTGA. The V gene end was trimmed by 6 bases and the J gene end by 8 bases; junction bases not matched to a gene: 13. CDR3 DNA: TGTGCCAGCAGTTTAGCGGGGGGCCGCCCCGGTGATGAGCAGTTCTTC. Its translation: CASSLAGGRPGDEQFF. Based on the CDR3 plus reference TRBV7-3 and TRBJ2-1, the full variable domain is GAGVSQTPSNKVTEKGKYVELRCDPISGHTALYWYRQSLGQGPEFLIYFQGTGAADDSGLPNDRFFAVRPEGSVSTLKIQRTERGDSAVYLCASSLAGGRPGDEQFFGPGTRLTVL.

V usage is TRBV12-3 or TRBV12-4 and J usage is TRBJ2-5, with D possibly TRBD2 on 5 matching bases. The V end was cut by 3 bases, the J end by 4 bases, with 9 bases between. CDR3 size: 13 residues. The CDR3 DNA sequence: TGTGCCAGCAGTTTCGCAGGACTAGAGACCCAGTACTTC. It yields the protein CASSFAGLETQYF.

This clone has just a few counts. The chain employs TRBV6-6 and TRBJ2-7; 10 nucleotides agree with TRBD2. The V gene end was trimmed by 5 bases and the J gene end by 7 bases; junction bases not matched to a gene: 11. The CDR3 spans 15 residues. Germline loops: CDR1 MNHNY, CDR2 SVGAGI (reference sequence). The CDR3 nucleotides are TGTGCCAGCAGTCCTTATAGCGGGGGGCGCCAGGAGCAGTACGTC. Protein sequence: CASSPYSGGRQEQYV.

The J gene is TRBJ2-2, the V gene TRBV12-5, with 10 nucleotides matching TRBD1. This CDR3 is built from 16 residues. Trimming removed 4 bases from V and 3 bases from J; junction bases left unmatched: 5. CDR1 is LGHNT, CDR2 FRNRAP, per germline. The CDR3 region is CASGSSTGGYTGELFF. In DNA, the CDR3 is TGTGCTAGTGGTTCCTCGACAGGGGGCTACACCGGGGAGCTGTTTTTT. Full variable domain (remainder filled in from reference TRBV12-5 and TRBJ2-2): DARVTQTPRHKVTEMGQEVTMRCQPILGHNTVFWYRQTMMQGLELLAYFRNRAPLDDSGMPKDRFSAEMPDATLATLKIQPSEPRDSAVYFCASGSSTGGYTGELFFGEGSRLTVL.

The genes are TRBV11-2 and TRBJ1-1, with a possible D match to TRBD1 (5 bases). V lost 1 base and J lost 5, with 8 bases in between. The CDR3 spans 13 residues. In germline, CDR1 is SGHAT, CDR2 FQNNGV. In DNA, the CDR3 is TGTGCCAGCAGCTTAGGGGGCCGAACTGAAGCTTTCTTT. It is translated as CASSLGGRTEAFF.

The chain combines TRBV2 with TRBJ2-6, with 9 bases aligning to TRBD2. The CDR3 runs 18 residues. CDR1 and CDR2 (germline): SNHLY, FYNNEI. V shed 0 bases and J 2 bases; nucleotides not matched to a gene: 5. The CDR3 bases are TGTGCCAGCAGTGAAGCGGGCGGGGGGGCCACTGGGGCCAACGTCCTGACTTTC. Translation gives CASSEAGGGATGANVLTF.

The genes are TRBV5-1 and TRBJ2-1; 8 positions match TRBD1. This CDR3 contains 16 residues. CDR1 is SGHRS and CDR2 is YFSETQ in the germline V gene. The V and J ends lost 2 bases and 1 base, in that order; junction bases with no gene match: 5. Here the CDR3 reads CASSFQQGGSYNEQFF. In DNA form, the CDR3 reads TGCGCCAGCAGCTTCCAACAGGGGGGTTCCTACAATGAGCAGTTCTTC.

This clone has a single count. This chain links TRBV6-5 with TRBJ1-2; TRBD1 matches at 9 bases. Germline-derived CDR1 and CDR2 are MNHEY and SVGAGI. This CDR3 comprises 13 residues. V lost 6 bases to trimming and J lost 7 bases; unmatched junction nucleotides: 6. The CDR3 reads CASSRTGEGGYTF. CDR3 DNA sequence: TGTGCCAGCAGCCGGACAGGGGAGGGTGGCTACACCTTC.